The clone carrying this T cell receptor (beta chain) occurred a few times. Amplification of TCR alpha and beta CDR3 regions from RNA used iRepertoire nested multiplex PCR. TCRdb reanalysed the multiplex PCR reads using MiXCR and keeps one entry per CDR3 protein. The sample has 100,000 to 150,000 distinct CDR3 sequences, approximately 26% seen once. These data belong to a study of glioma-infiltrating T cells. CDR1 MNHNS and CDR2 SASEGT come from the germline V gene. CDR3 length equals 14 residues. V gave up 8 bases and J gave up 4 bases, with 12 bases separating them. The sequenced sample was glioma tissue, nonneoplastic brain tissue, or PBMCs (not recorded which). The chain uses TRBV6-1 and TRBJ2-6; D gene uncertain. This sequence originates from a human donor with low-grade glioma or glioblastoma, undergoing nonglioma brain surgery, or in good health (not recorded which). The CDR3 is CASLFGGGANVLTF. In DNA, the CDR3 is TGTGCCAGCCTCTTCGGTGGGGGGGCCAACGTCCTGACTTTC.